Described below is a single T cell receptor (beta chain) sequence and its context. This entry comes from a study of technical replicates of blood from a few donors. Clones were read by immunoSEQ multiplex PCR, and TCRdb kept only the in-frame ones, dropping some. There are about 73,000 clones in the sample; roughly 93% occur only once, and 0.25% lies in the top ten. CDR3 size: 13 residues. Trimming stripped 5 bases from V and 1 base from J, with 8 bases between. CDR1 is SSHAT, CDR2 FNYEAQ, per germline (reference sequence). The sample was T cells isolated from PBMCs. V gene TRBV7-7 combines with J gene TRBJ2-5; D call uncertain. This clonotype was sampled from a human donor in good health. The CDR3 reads CASSTGSQETQYF. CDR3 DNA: TGTGCCAGCAGCACGGGTTCCCAAGAGACCCAGTACTTC. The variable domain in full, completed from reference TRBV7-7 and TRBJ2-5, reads GAGVSQSPRYKVTKRGQDVTLRCDPISSHATLYWYQQALGQGPEFLTYFNYEAQPDKSGLPSDRFSAERPEGSISTLTIQRTEQRDSAMYRCASSTGSQETQYFGPGTRLLVL.